What follows is one T cell receptor beta chain and its context. The data were taken from a study of blood T cell repertoires in COVID-19. Study information: Some COVID-19 samples were acute and others convalescent; all came from the United States, Italy and Spain.

The CDR3 length is 17 residues. Per germline, CDR1 SGHRS and CDR2 YFSETQ. V was clipped by 0 bases and J by 2 bases, with 16 bases between them. In the original analysis: The authors estimated nucleated cell counts from reference gene primer amplification. Profiled with immunoSEQ multiplex PCR; TCRdb holds only in-frame clones, not every one. That table is the source of V, J and clone size, and D and trimming were worked out from the DNA. The table records roughly 150,000 clones, 78% of them present only once. V gene TRBV5-1 combines with J gene TRBJ2-3, with a tentative D call TRBD2 (6 bases). Sequenced sample: peripheral blood. The clonotype comes from a woman older than 75 with acute or convalescent COVID-19. CDR3 DNA: TGCGCCAGCAGCTTGGCCCTTTTGACTAGGGCCACAGATACGCAGTATTTT. This gives the protein CASSLALLTRATDTQYF.